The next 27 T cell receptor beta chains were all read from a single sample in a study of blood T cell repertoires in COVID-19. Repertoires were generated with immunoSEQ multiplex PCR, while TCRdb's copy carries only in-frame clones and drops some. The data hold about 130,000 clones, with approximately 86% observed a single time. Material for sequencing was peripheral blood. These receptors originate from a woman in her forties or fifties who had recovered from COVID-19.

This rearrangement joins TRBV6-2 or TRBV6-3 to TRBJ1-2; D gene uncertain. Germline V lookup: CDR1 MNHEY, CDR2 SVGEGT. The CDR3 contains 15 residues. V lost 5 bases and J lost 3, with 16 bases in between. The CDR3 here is CASSVLLRGYYGYTF. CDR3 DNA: TGTGCCAGCAGTGTCCTTCTAAGAGGATACTATGGCTACACCTTC.

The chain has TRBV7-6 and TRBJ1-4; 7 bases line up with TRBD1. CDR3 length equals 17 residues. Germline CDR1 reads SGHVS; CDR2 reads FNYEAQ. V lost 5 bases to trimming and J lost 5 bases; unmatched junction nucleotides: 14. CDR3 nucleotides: TGTGCCAGCAGCATATCCCCCTACAGGGGTCGGAATGAAAAACTGTTTTTT. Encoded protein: CASSISPYRGRNEKLFF. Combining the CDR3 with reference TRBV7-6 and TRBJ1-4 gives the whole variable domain GAGVSQSPRYKVTKRGQDVALRCDPISGHVSLYWYRQALGQGPEFLTYFNYEAQQDKSGLPNDRFSAERPEGSISTLTIQRTEQRDSAMYRCASSISPYRGRNEKLFFGSGTQLSVL.

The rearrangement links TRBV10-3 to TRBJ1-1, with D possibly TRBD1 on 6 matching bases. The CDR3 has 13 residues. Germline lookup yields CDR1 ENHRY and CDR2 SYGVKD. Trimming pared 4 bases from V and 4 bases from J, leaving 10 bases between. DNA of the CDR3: TGTGCCATCAGTGTTCAGGGGACCACTGAAGCTTTCTTT. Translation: CAISVQGTTEAFF.

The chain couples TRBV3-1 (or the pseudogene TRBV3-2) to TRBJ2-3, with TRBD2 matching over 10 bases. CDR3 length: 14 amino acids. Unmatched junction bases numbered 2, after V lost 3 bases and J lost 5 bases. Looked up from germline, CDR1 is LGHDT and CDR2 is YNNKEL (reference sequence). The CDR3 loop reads CASSQGLAIDTQYF. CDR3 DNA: TGTGCCAGCAGCCAGGGACTAGCGATAGATACGCAGTATTTT.

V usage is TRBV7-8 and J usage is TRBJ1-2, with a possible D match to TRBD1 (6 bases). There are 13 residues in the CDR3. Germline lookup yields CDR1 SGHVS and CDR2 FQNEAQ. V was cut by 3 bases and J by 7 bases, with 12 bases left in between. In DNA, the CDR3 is TGTGCCAGCAGCTTGAGGGGGGGACGTGGCTACACCTTC. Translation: CASSLRGGRGYTF.

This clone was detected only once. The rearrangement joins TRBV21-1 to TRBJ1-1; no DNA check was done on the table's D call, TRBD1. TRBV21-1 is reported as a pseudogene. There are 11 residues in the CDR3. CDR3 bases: TGTGCCCCTCGCAGCAGGACTGAAGCTTTCTTT. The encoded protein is CAPRSRTEAFF.

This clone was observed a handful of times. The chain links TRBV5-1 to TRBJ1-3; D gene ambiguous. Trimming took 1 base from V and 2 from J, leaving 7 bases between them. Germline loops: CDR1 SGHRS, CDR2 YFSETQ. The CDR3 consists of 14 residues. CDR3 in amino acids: CASSLQGAGNTIYF. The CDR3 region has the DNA TGCGCCAGCAGCTTGCAAGGAGCTGGAAACACCATATATTTT. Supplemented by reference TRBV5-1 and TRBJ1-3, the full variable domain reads KAGVTQTPRYLIKTRGQQVTLSCSPISGHRSVSWYQQTPGQGLQFLFEYFSETQRNKGNFPGRFSGRQFSNSRSEMNVSTLELGDSALYLCASSLQGAGNTIYFGEGSWLTVV.

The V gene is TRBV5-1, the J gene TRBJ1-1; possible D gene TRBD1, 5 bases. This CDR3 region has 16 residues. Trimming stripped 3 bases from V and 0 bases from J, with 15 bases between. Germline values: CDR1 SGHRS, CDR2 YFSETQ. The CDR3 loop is CASSSPQGPLNTEAFF. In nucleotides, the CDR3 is TGCGCCAGCAGCTCTCCGCAGGGCCCGCTGAACACTGAAGCTTTCTTT. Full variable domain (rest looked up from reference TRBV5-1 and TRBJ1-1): KAGVTQTPRYLIKTRGQQVTLSCSPISGHRSVSWYQQTPGQGLQFLFEYFSETQRNKGNFPGRFSGRQFSNSRSEMNVSTLELGDSALYLCASSSPQGPLNTEAFFGQGTRLTVV.

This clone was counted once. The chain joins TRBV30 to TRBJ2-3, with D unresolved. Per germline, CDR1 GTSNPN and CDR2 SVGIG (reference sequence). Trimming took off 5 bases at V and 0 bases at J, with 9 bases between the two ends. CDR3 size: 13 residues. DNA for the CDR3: TGTGCCTGGGACCGAGTAAGCACAGATACGCAGTATTTT. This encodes CAWDRVSTDTQYF.

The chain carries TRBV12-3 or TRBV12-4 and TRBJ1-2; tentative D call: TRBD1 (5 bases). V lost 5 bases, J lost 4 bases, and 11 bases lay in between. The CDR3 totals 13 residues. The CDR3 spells CASSPDRSYGYTF. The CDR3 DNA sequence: TGTGCCAGCAGTCCAGACAGATCCTATGGCTACACCTTC.

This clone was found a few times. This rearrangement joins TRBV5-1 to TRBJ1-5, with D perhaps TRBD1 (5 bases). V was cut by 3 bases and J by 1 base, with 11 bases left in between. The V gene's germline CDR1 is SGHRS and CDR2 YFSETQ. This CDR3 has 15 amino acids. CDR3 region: CASSSSGLSNQPQHF. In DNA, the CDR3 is TGCGCCAGCAGCTCCTCAGGGCTAAGCAATCAGCCCCAGCATTTT.

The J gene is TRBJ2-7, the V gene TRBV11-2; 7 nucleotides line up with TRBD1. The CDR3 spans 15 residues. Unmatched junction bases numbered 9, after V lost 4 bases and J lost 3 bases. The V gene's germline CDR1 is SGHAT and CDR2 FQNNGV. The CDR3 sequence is CASSSPNRGLYEQYF. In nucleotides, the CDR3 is TGTGCCAGCAGCTCCCCGAACAGGGGCCTCTACGAGCAGTACTTC.

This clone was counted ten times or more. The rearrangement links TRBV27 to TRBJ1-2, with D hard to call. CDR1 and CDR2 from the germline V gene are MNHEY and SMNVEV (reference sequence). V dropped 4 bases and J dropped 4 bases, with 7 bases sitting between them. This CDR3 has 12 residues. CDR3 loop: CASSSGSYGYTF. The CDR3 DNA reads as TGTGCCAGCAGTTCGGGAAGCTATGGCTACACCTTC.

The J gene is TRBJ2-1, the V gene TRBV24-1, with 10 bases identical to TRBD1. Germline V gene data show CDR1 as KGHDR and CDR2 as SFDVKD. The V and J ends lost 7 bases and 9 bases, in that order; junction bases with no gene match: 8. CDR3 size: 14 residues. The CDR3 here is CATRGTGESSEQFF. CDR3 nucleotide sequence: TGTGCCACCAGGGGGACAGGGGAATCGTCTGAGCAGTTCTTC.

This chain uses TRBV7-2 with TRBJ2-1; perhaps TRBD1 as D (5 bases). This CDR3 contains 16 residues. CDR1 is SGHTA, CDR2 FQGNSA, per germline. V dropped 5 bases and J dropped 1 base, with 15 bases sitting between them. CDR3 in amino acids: CASSPRRAGSYNEQFF. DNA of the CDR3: TGTGCCAGCAGCCCCCGCAGGGCCGGGTCCTACAATGAGCAGTTCTTC.

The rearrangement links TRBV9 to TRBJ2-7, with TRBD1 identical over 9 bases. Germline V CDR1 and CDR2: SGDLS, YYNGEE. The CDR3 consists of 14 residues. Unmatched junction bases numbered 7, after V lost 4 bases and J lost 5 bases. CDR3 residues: CASSQRTGADEQYF. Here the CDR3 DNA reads TGTGCCAGCAGCCAACGGACAGGGGCAGACGAGCAGTACTTC.

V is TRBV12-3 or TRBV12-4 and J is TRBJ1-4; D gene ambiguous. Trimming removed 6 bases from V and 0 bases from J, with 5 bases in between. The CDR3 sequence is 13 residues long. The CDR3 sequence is CASSLTTNEKLFF. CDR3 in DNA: TGTGCCAGCAGCCTAACAACTAATGAAAAACTGTTTTTT.

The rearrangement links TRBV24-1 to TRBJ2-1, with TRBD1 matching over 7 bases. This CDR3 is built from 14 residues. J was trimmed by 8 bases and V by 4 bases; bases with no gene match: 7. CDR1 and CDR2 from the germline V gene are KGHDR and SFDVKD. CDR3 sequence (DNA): TGTGCCACCAGTGACCGACAGGGCTGGGATGAGCAGTTCTTC. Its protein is CATSDRQGWDEQFF.

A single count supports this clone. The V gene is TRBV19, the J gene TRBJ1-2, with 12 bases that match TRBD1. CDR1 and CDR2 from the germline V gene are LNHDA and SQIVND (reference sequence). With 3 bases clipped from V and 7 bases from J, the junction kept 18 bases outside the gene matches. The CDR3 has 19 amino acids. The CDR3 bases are TGTGCCAGTAGTATCCCCCCGCCGGGACAGGGGGCGATTTTTGGTGGCTACACCTTC. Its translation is CASSIPPPGQGAIFGGYTF. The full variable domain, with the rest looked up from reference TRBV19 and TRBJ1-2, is DGGITQSPKYLFRKEGQNVTLSCEQNLNHDAMYWYRQDPGQGLRLIYYSQIVNDFQKGDIAEGYSVSREKKESFPLTVTSAQKNPTAFYLCASSIPPPGQGAIFGGYTFGSGTRLTVV.

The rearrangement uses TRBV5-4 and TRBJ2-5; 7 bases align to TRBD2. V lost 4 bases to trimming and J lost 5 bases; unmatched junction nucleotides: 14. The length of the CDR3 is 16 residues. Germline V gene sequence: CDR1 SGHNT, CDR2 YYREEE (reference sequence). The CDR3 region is CASSPPAAGSGETQYF. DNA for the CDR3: TGTGCCAGCAGCCCCCCCGCAGCGGGATCCGGGGAGACCCAGTACTTC. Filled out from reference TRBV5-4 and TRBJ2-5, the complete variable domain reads ETGVTQSPTHLIKTRGQQVTLRCSSQSGHNTVSWYQQALGQGPQFIFQYYREEENGRGNFPPRFSGLQFPNYSSELNVNALELDDSALYLCASSPPAAGSGETQYFGPGTRLLVL.

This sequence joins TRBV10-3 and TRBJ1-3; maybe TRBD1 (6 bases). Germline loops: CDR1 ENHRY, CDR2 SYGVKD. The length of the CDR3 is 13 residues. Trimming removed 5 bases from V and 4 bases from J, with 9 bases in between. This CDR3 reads CAISTQGGNTIYF. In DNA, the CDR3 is TGTGCCATCAGTACCCAGGGGGGAAACACCATATATTTT.

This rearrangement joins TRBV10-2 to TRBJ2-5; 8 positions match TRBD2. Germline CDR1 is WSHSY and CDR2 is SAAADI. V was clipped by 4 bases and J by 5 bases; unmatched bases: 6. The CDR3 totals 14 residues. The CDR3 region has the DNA TGCGCCAGCAGTGTCGGGGGGGGTCGGGAGACCCAGTACTTC. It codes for CASSVGGGRETQYF.

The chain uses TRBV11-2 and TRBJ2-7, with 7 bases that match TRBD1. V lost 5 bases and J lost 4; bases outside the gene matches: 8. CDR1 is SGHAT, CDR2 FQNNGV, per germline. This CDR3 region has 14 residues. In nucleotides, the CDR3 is TGTGCCAGCAGCGCCCGACAGGGATTGTACGAGCAGTACTTC. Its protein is CASSARQGLYEQYF.

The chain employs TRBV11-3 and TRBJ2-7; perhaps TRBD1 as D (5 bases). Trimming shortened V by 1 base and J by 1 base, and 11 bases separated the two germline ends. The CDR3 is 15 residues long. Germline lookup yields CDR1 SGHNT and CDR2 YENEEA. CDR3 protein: CASSLVQGLSYEQYF. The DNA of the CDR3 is TGTGCCAGCAGCTTAGTCCAGGGTTTATCCTACGAGCAGTACTTC.

Here the CDR3 DNA reads TGCGCCAGCAGCCAAGGTTCGACAGGGATCTACGGCTACACCTTC. Its protein product is CASSQGSTGIYGYTF. The V gene is TRBV4-3, the J gene TRBJ1-2; the match to TRBD1 covers 7 bases. V was clipped by 1 base and J by 8 bases; unmatched bases: 10. Germline CDR1 and CDR2: LGHNA and YSLEER. This CDR3 has 15 amino acids.

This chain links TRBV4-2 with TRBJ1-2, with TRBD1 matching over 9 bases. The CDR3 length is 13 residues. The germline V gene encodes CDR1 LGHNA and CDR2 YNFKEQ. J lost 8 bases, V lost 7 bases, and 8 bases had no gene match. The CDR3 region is CASMEDRGKGYTF. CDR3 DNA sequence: TGTGCCAGCATGGAAGACAGGGGGAAGGGCTACACCTTC.

The CDR3 coding sequence is TGTGCCAGCAGCACCAGGACAAACGAAAAACTGTTTTTT. Protein: CASSTRTNEKLFF. The chain uses TRBV7-9 and TRBJ1-4, with D maybe TRBD1 (5 bases). The V gene lost 5 bases and the J gene lost 8 bases, with 12 bases spanning the gap. CDR3 length equals 13 residues. Germline CDR1 reads SEHNR; CDR2 reads FQNEAQ (reference sequence).